Listed below are T cell receptor beta chains from one sample, sequenced in a study of radiotherapy plus CTLA-4 blockade in lung cancer. The method was immunoSEQ multiplex PCR; TCRdb's version includes in-frame clones alone and lacks a portion of them. There are about 62,000 clones in the sample; 70% to 85% occur only once, and approximately 4.5% lies in the top ten. The sample consisted of peripheral blood, taken from a patient treated with radiotherapy plus ipilimumab. These TCRs come from a human donor with non-small cell lung cancer who had a complete response to radiotherapy plus ipilimumab. Both conserved end residues are part of each CDR3. A D gene is named only where the DNA matches it firmly. The size field is filled for only some rows; it gives once, few, many or a size class.

>TRBV29-1|TRBJ1-2|few|.
TGCAGCGTTGAGGCAGAGGGATTGTATGGCTACACCTTC
CSVEAEGLYGYTF
>TRBV6-5|TRBJ1-6|.|.
TGTGCCAGCAGTTACTCGGCACAGCCCCTTAATTCACCCCTCCACTTT
CASSYSAQPLNSPLHF
>TRBV4-3|TRBJ2-1|.|.
TGCGCCAGCAGCCAAGACCTGAGCTCCTACAATGAGCAGTTCTTC
CASSQDLSSYNEQFF
>TRBV7-2|TRBJ2-5|.|.
TGTGCCAGCAGCTTGGCCGAGCAAGAGACCCAGTACTTC
CASSLAEQETQYF
>TRBV18|TRBJ1-5|.|.
TGTGCCAGCTCACCAGGGGGGCCTCAGCCCCAGCATTTT
CASSPGGPQPQHF
>TRBV9|TRBJ2-3|.|.
TGTGCCAGCAGCGTAACCGGTGCAGATACGCAGTATTTT
CASSVTGADTQYF
>TRBV12-1|TRBJ1-2|.|.
TGTGCCAGCAGCTTTCGAGGGGGCGGCTACACCTTC
CASSFRGGGYTF
>TRBV7-2|TRBJ2-5|.|.
TGTGCCAGCAGCTCCCCAGAGGGCGGAGAGACCCAGTACTTC
CASSSPEGGETQYF
>TRBV7-9|TRBJ1-1|once|.
TGTGCCAGCAGCTTAGCAGATCGGAAGAACACTGAAGCTTTCTTT
CASSLADRKNTEAFF
>TRBV5-6|TRBJ1-2|.|.
TGTGCCAGCACCCGGGGCCGGATCAACTATGGCTACACCTTC
CASTRGRINYGYTF
>TRBV5-6|TRBJ1-6|.|.
TGTGCCAGCAGATCATTAACCTATAATTCACCCCTCCACTTT
CASRSLTYNSPLHF
>TRBV7-9|TRBJ2-2|.|.
TGTGCCAGCTCCTTCGACTGGCGCACCGGGGAGCTGTTTTTT
CASSFDWRTGELFF
>TRBV18|TRBJ1-2|few|.
TGTGCCAGCTCTGCATTGGACAGTCTCTATGGCTACACCTTC
CASSALDSLYGYTF
>TRBV6-5|TRBJ1-5|.|TRBD1
TGTGCCAGCAGTTACGGAACAGGGGGTGGCAATCAGCCCCAGCATTTT
CASSYGTGGGNQPQHF
>TRBV9|TRBJ2-1|.|.
TGTGCCAGCAGCGTAGGAGGAACGGGGGCCGGTAATGAGCAGTTCTTC
CASSVGGTGAGNEQFF
>TRBV5-6|TRBJ2-3|.|TRBD2
TGTGCCAGCAGCTTGTTAGCGGGAGATACGCAGTATTTT
CASSLLAGDTQYF
>TRBV9|TRBJ2-1|.|.
TGTGCCAGCAGCGTAGCCGGGGGTAGCTATAATGAGCAGTTCTTC
CASSVAGGSYNEQFF
>TRBV11-2|TRBJ1-5|.|TRBD1
TGTGCCAGCAGCCTGGGACAGAATCAGCCCCAGCATTTT
CASSLGQNQPQHF
>TRBV29-1|TRBJ1-1|.|.
TGCAGCGTTGACAGTGGGATTCTGGAAGCTTTCTTT
CSVDSGILEAFF
>TRBV6-4|TRBJ2-2|few|.
TGTGCCAGCAGCTCCCAGCCTCAATTAAACACCGGGGAGCTGTTTTTT
CASSSQPQLNTGELFF
>TRBV30|TRBJ2-1|once|.
TGTGCCTGGAGTGTAAGAGTTTTCTATGAGCAGTTCTTC
CAWSVRVFYEQFF
>TRBV14|TRBJ2-1|.|TRBD1
TGTGCCAGCAGCCTGGGACAGTCGGTCTACAATGAGCAGTTCTTC
CASSLGQSVYNEQFF
>TRBV11-2|TRBJ2-2|.|TRBD2
TGTGCCAGCAGCGTGGCGGGAGGAACCGGGGAGCTGTTTTTT
CASSVAGGTGELFF
>TRBV7-2|TRBJ1-2|.|TRBD1
TGTGCCAGCAGCCCATTATCGGGACAGACAATTTATGGCTACACCTTC
CASSPLSGQTIYGYTF
>TRBV18|TRBJ2-5|few|.
TGTGCCAGCTCAGGGGCAGGCCAAGAGACCCAGTACTTC
CASSGAGQETQYF
>TRBV27|TRBJ2-7|.|.
TGTGCCAGCAGTCGTGGGCGACAGTCCTACGAGCAGTACTTC
CASSRGRQSYEQYF
>TRBV9|TRBJ2-3|.|TRBD1
TGTGCCAGCAGCGCCCGACAGGGGGCGCAGACAGATACGCAGTATTTT
CASSARQGAQTDTQYF
>TRBV6-1|TRBJ1-2|.|.
TGTGCCAGCAGTGAGGGAGGGGGCTATGGCTACACCTTC
CASSEGGGYGYTF
>TRBV5-4|TRBJ2-7|.|TRBD2
TGTGCCAGCAGCTTGGGACTAGCGGGCGAGCAGTACTTC
CASSLGLAGEQYF
>TRBV9|TRBJ2-6|few|.
TGTGCCAGCAGCGTAGCGCTGGGGGCTCACTCTGGGGCCAACGTCCTGACTTTC
CASSVALGAHSGANVLTF
>TRBV7-9|TRBJ2-7|.|TRBD1
TGTGCCAGCGGGGGACAGGGGGCTCACGAGCAGTACTTC
CASGGQGAHEQYF
>TRBV11-1|TRBJ1-4|.|.
TGTGCCAGCAGCTTAGGGGAAAAACTGTTTTTT
CASSLGEKLFF
>TRBV6-4|TRBJ2-2|.|.
TGTGCCAGCAGTGACTCCACTTCGGGCGGGGAGCTGTTTTTT
CASSDSTSGGELFF
>TRBV2|TRBJ1-1|.|TRBD1
TGTGCCAGCAGTTCCCGACAGGGCCGTATAACGCACACTGAAGCTTTCTTT
CASSSRQGRITHTEAFF
>TRBV30|TRBJ1-2|.|TRBD1
TGTGCCTGGAGTTCGTACAGGGGGCGTAACTATGGCTACACCTTC
CAWSSYRGRNYGYTF
>TRBV4-1|TRBJ2-3|.|TRBD2
TGCGCCAGCAGCCAAGATGGGACTAGCGGATACACAGATACGCAGTATTTT
CASSQDGTSGYTDTQYF
>TRBV7-2|TRBJ1-2|.|TRBD1
TGTGCCAGCAGCTTAGGGGGCAGGGGGCAAGACTATGGCTACACCTTC
CASSLGGRGQDYGYTF
>TRBV5-6|TRBJ2-4|.|.
TGTGCCAGCAGCCCCTTTACGTCGGGCAAAAACATTCAGTACTTC
CASSPFTSGKNIQYF
>TRBV30|TRBJ2-1|once|.
TGTGCCTGGAGTGTAAAGGGGGTTGGGAGGGGTGAGCAGTTCTTC
CAWSVKGVGRGEQFF
>TRBV23-1|TRBJ2-3|once|TRBD1
TGCGCCAGCAGTCATCCCCGGGACAGGGGAGAAGATACGCAGTATTTT
CASSHPRDRGEDTQYF
>TRBV19|TRBJ1-6|few|TRBD1
TGTGCCAGTAGTCTAGGAGGGACAGGGACCCTGAATTCACCCCTCCACTTT
CASSLGGTGTLNSPLHF
>TRBV19|TRBJ2-2|once|.
TGTGCCAGTAGTATGGGGGACGGGGAGCTGTTTTTT
CASSMGDGELFF
>TRBV5-1|TRBJ2-1|.|TRBD2
TGCGCCAGCAGCTCCGGGACTACCGTTTACAATGAGCAGTTCTTC
CASSSGTTVYNEQFF
>TRBV28|TRBJ1-5|.|.
TGTGCCAGCAGTCCCGGGTGGGGAGGGGGATATAGCAATCAGCCCCAGCATTTT
CASSPGWGGGYSNQPQHF
>TRBV30|TRBJ2-7|.|TRBD1
TGTGCCTGGAGTGTAAAAAAACTGGGACAGGGATACTACGAGCAGTACTTC
CAWSVKKLGQGYYEQYF
>TRBV6-1|TRBJ1-2|.|.
TGTGCCAGCAGTGGGTGGCAGTCGATTCATGGCTACACCTTC
CASSGWQSIHGYTF
>TRBV4-2|TRBJ1-3|few|.
TGTGCCAGCAGCCTCCCGGTGAGGGGCTCTGGAAACACCATATATTTT
CASSLPVRGSGNTIYF
>TRBV11-2|TRBJ2-7|few|.
TGTGCCAGCAGCTTAGCGGTAACTGCGATCGAGCAGTACTTC
CASSLAVTAIEQYF
>TRBV5-1|TRBJ1-1|.|.
TGCGCCAGCAGCTTGGGCGGACACACTGAAGCTTTCTTT
CASSLGGHTEAFF
>TRBV14|TRBJ1-2|.|.
TGTGCCAGCAGCCAAGATATGAGGGGGAACTATGGCTACACCTTC
CASSQDMRGNYGYTF
>TRBV18|TRBJ2-3|.|.
TGTGCCAGCTCACCTGGGGGCGCGATTTCGGATACGCAGTATTTT
CASSPGGAISDTQYF
>TRBV29-1|TRBJ2-1|.|TRBD2
TGCGCTGCGGGGGTTTCCTACAATGAGCAGTTCTTC
CAAGVSYNEQFF
>TRBV19|TRBJ1-1|.|.
TGTGCCAGTAGTATACGCCTGAACACTGAAGCTTTCTTT
CASSIRLNTEAFF
>TRBV6-1|TRBJ1-2|few|TRBD1
TGTGCCAGCAGCCTGGGACAGACAAACTATGGCTACACCTTC
CASSLGQTNYGYTF
>TRBV7-2|TRBJ2-1|.|.
TGTGCCAGCAGCTCGGGGGCGTCCTACAATGAGCAGTTCTTC
CASSSGASYNEQFF